Listed below are T cell receptor beta chains from one sample, sequenced in a study of blood T cell repertoires in COVID-19. The repertoire was sequenced with immunoSEQ multiplex PCR; TCRdb's copy has only in-frame clones and lacks some. Of 300,000 to 400,000 clones listed, 87% are singletons. The specimen sequenced was peripheral blood. The receptor set was obtained from a man aged 25-45 years with COVID-19, enrolled during active disease. The CDR3 runs from the conserved cysteine through the conserved F or W. The order of the fields is V gene, D gene, clone size, J gene, CDR3 DNA, CDR3 protein. A D gene is named only where the DNA matches it firmly. For some rows the clone size is stated as once, few or many, or as a class when expanded; others skip it.

V: TRBV11-3; D: -; size: -; J: TRBJ2-5; DNA: TGTGCCAGCAGCTTAGGACAGCTCCACCAAGAGACCCAGTACTTC; CDR3: CASSLGQLHQETQYF
V: TRBV5-6; D: TRBD2; size: -; J: TRBJ2-3; DNA: TGTGCCAGCAGCTACCTAGCGGGGGTGGCAGATACGCAGTATTTT; CDR3: CASSYLAGVADTQYF
V: TRBV4-1; D: -; size: -; J: TRBJ1-2; DNA: TGCGCCAGCAGCCGAACAGGGAACTATGGCTACACCTTC; CDR3: CASSRTGNYGYTF
V: TRBV19; D: TRBD1; size: -; J: TRBJ2-5; DNA: TGTGCCAGTAAAATAGGGGGCGCGGAGACCCAGTACTTC; CDR3: CASKIGGAETQYF
V: TRBV11-2; D: TRBD1; size: -; J: TRBJ1-6; DNA: TGTGCCAGCAGCTACCTGAGGGGGCTTAATTCACCCCTCCACTTT; CDR3: CASSYLRGLNSPLHF
V: TRBV19; D: TRBD2; size: -; J: TRBJ2-3; DNA: TGTGCCAGCGACTCCGGGACTAGCAGAATGGGGGATACGCAGTATTTT; CDR3: CASDSGTSRMGDTQYF
V: TRBV7-2; D: -; size: -; J: TRBJ1-5; DNA: TGTGCCAGCAGCCTAAGGGGGTACAATCAGCCCCAGCATTTT; CDR3: CASSLRGYNQPQHF
V: TRBV18; D: TRBD2; size: -; J: TRBJ2-1; DNA: TGTGCCAGCTCACCACCGGGGGGGGGCTACAATGAGCAGTTCTTC; CDR3: CASSPPGGGYNEQFF
V: TRBV28; D: -; size: -; J: TRBJ2-3; DNA: TGTGCCAGCTGCAGGGCAACAGATACGCAGTATTTT; CDR3: CASCRATDTQYF
V: TRBV5-1; D: TRBD2; size: once; J: TRBJ2-1; DNA: TGCGCCAGCAGCATTGGTCGGGTAGCGGGTTACAATGAGCAGTTCTTC; CDR3: CASSIGRVAGYNEQFF
V: TRBV28; D: -; size: -; J: TRBJ1-1; DNA: TGTGCCAGCAGTCAAATGAACACTGAAGCTTTCTTT; CDR3: CASSQMNTEAFF
V: TRBV5-6; D: -; size: -; J: TRBJ1-1; DNA: TGTGCCAGCAGCCTATCTCAACTACATATGAACACTGAAGCTTTCTTT; CDR3: CASSLSQLHMNTEAFF
V: TRBV7-2; D: -; size: -; J: TRBJ1-2; DNA: TGTGCCAGCACCCCGTGGGGGGGTTCAGGAGCTAACTATGGCTACACCTTC; CDR3: CASTPWGGSGANYGYTF
V: TRBV3-1/TRBV3-2; D: -; size: -; J: TRBJ1-6; DNA: TGTGCCAGCAGCCAAGAAGGGGATTCACCCCTCCACTTT; CDR3: CASSQEGDSPLHF
V: TRBV29-1; D: -; size: -; J: TRBJ1-5; DNA: TGCAGCGTCCTCAGTAGCAATCAGCCCCAGCATTTT; CDR3: CSVLSSNQPQHF
V: TRBV9; D: -; size: -; J: TRBJ1-1; DNA: TGTGCCAGCAGCAGACAAACAGGTACCTACACTGAAGCTTTCTTT; CDR3: CASSRQTGTYTEAFF
V: TRBV5-4; D: TRBD2; size: -; J: TRBJ2-1; DNA: TGTGCCAGCAGCAGACTAGCGGGAGGGTTCCACAATGAGCAGTTCTTC; CDR3: CASSRLAGGFHNEQFF
V: TRBV7-8; D: TRBD1; size: once; J: TRBJ2-4; DNA: TGTGCCAGCAGCTCAGGACAGGGGGCTACGGATGGAAACATTCAGTACTTC; CDR3: CASSSGQGATDGNIQYF
V: TRBV9; D: TRBD1; size: -; J: TRBJ2-3; DNA: TGTGCCAGCAGCGTAGTGGCAGGGGGAACAGATACGCAGTATTTT; CDR3: CASSVVAGGTDTQYF
V: TRBV10-2; D: TRBD1; size: -; J: TRBJ2-7; DNA: TGCGCCAGCGGGGACAGCTACGAGCAGTACTTC; CDR3: CASGDSYEQYF
V: TRBV28; D: TRBD2; size: -; J: TRBJ2-7; DNA: TGTGCCAGCAGTCGGACTAGCGGGCCTCCCTACGAGCAGTACTTC; CDR3: CASSRTSGPPYEQYF
V: TRBV19; D: -; size: few; J: TRBJ1-2; DNA: TGTGCCAGCTCACTACGGGACACCTATGGCTACACCTTC; CDR3: CASSLRDTYGYTF
V: TRBV5-6; D: TRBD2; size: -; J: TRBJ2-3; DNA: TGTGCCAGCAGCATTCTAGCGGCCCTTATGGCAGATACGCAGTATTTT; CDR3: CASSILAALMADTQYF
V: TRBV21-1; D: -; size: -; J: TRBJ2-7; DNA: TGTGCCAGCATTTTAAGCCGGGAGGGCTCCTACGAGCAGTACTTC; CDR3: CASILSREGSYEQYF
V: TRBV13; D: TRBD2; size: -; J: TRBJ2-7; DNA: TGTGCCAGCAGCCCGAGCGGACTAGCGGTATCCTACGAGCAGTACTTC; CDR3: CASSPSGLAVSYEQYF
V: TRBV28; D: -; size: -; J: TRBJ1-6; DNA: TGTGCCAGCAGTTTGCAAGGGGAGGGTTCACCCCTCCACTTT; CDR3: CASSLQGEGSPLHF
V: TRBV4-1; D: TRBD2; size: -; J: TRBJ2-2; DNA: TGCGCCAGCAGCCAAGAATTTGCGGGAGCCTCAGACACCGGGGAGCTGTTTTTT; CDR3: CASSQEFAGASDTGELFF
V: TRBV19; D: -; size: -; J: TRBJ1-5; DNA: TGTGCCAGTAGTATAGATCGGGGCAGGGGTAGGCAGCCCCAGCATTTT; CDR3: CASSIDRGRGRQPQHF
V: TRBV18; D: TRBD1; size: -; J: TRBJ1-4; DNA: TGTGCCAGCTCACCAGGACAGGGTAATAATGAAAAACTGTTTTTT; CDR3: CASSPGQGNNEKLFF
V: TRBV19; D: TRBD1; size: -; J: TRBJ2-1; DNA: TGTGCCAGTAGTATAGAGGGCCCGGACAGGGGTTACAATGAGCAGTTCTTC; CDR3: CASSIEGPDRGYNEQFF
V: TRBV7-9; D: -; size: -; J: TRBJ2-1; DNA: TGTGCCAGCAGCTTAGCGGGAGCTTTGAATGAGCAGTTCTTC; CDR3: CASSLAGALNEQFF
V: TRBV5-6; D: -; size: -; J: TRBJ1-4; DNA: TGTGCCAGCAGCTTGGTCGGACAGATAAATGAAAAACTGTTTTTT; CDR3: CASSLVGQINEKLFF
V: TRBV7-9; D: -; size: -; J: TRBJ2-3; DNA: TGTGCCAGCAGCCTGGGACTTAGCACAGATACGCAGTATTTT; CDR3: CASSLGLSTDTQYF
V: TRBV30; D: TRBD1; size: -; J: TRBJ1-5; DNA: TGTGCCTGGCGGGGACAGGGGAATCAGCCCCAGCATTTT; CDR3: CAWRGQGNQPQHF
V: TRBV2; D: TRBD1; size: -; J: TRBJ2-7; DNA: TGTGCCAGCAGACCGACCGGGACAGAGGCCCAGCAGTACTTC; CDR3: CASRPTGTEAQQYF
V: TRBV6-6; D: -; size: once; J: TRBJ2-7; DNA: TGTGCCAGCAGCCTCGGGACAACTAACTACGAGCAGTACTTC; CDR3: CASSLGTTNYEQYF
V: TRBV9; D: TRBD2; size: once; J: TRBJ2-1; DNA: TGTGCCAGCAGCGAACTCGAACTAGCGGGAGTAAGGAATGAGCAGTTCTTC; CDR3: CASSELELAGVRNEQFF
V: TRBV9; D: TRBD1; size: -; J: TRBJ1-4; DNA: TGTGCCAGCAGCGGAGACAGGGTTGAAAAACTGTTTTTT; CDR3: CASSGDRVEKLFF
V: TRBV24-1; D: TRBD1; size: -; J: TRBJ2-5; DNA: TGTGCCACCAGCCACAGGGGGCCGGGAGGGACCCAGTACTTC; CDR3: CATSHRGPGGTQYF
V: TRBV5-1; D: TRBD1; size: -; J: TRBJ2-7; DNA: TGCGCCAGCAGCTTGGGGGACAGGGTCTACGAGCAGTACTTC; CDR3: CASSLGDRVYEQYF
V: TRBV4-3; D: -; size: few; J: TRBJ2-7; DNA: TGCGCCAGCAGCCCCTCTTACGGGAGTCCCAACGAGCAGTACTTC; CDR3: CASSPSYGSPNEQYF
V: TRBV7-2; D: TRBD1; size: -; J: TRBJ2-1; DNA: TGTGCCAGCAGCTACCGGACAGGGTCAAATGAGCAGTTCTTC; CDR3: CASSYRTGSNEQFF
V: TRBV2; D: -; size: -; J: TRBJ1-2; DNA: TGTGCCAGCAGTGGAGGGAGACAGGAGAACTATGGCTACACCTTC; CDR3: CASSGGRQENYGYTF
V: TRBV7-7; D: TRBD1; size: -; J: TRBJ1-5; DNA: TGTGCCAGCAGCTTAGCGGGGACAGGGACTTATAGCAATCAGCCCCAGCATTTT; CDR3: CASSLAGTGTYSNQPQHF